The following is a TCR beta chain sequence with its context. The antigen remains undetermined. This sample stems from a study of shared clonotypes between healthy human individuals. About the study: Two women and a few men aged 18 to 49 served as donors.

The repertoire was sequenced with immunoSEQ multiplex PCR; TCRdb's copy has only in-frame clones and lacks some. The table includes around 2,000,000 clones, approximately 95% detected once. Study-level results: At large depth, rarefaction still showed sorted-subset sequencing to be incomplete. Among the subsets, naive ones generally showed larger estimated richness than memory ones.

The CDR3 loop spans 16 amino acids. The ends were cut back, 3 bases at V and 1 base at J, with 16 bases in the middle. From germline, CDR1 is SGHTA and CDR2 FQGNSA. The clonotype comes from a man younger than 30 in good health. The sample consisted of naive CD4+ T cells sorted from blood. Subset indicated: CD45RA+ positively selected. The chain has TRBV7-2 and TRBJ2-7, with TRBD2 as a possible D gene (6 bases). The CDR3: CASSLTVRDSSYEQYF. The CDR3 DNA follows: TGTGCCAGCAGCTTGACGGTGCGGGACTCATCCTACGAGCAGTACTTC.